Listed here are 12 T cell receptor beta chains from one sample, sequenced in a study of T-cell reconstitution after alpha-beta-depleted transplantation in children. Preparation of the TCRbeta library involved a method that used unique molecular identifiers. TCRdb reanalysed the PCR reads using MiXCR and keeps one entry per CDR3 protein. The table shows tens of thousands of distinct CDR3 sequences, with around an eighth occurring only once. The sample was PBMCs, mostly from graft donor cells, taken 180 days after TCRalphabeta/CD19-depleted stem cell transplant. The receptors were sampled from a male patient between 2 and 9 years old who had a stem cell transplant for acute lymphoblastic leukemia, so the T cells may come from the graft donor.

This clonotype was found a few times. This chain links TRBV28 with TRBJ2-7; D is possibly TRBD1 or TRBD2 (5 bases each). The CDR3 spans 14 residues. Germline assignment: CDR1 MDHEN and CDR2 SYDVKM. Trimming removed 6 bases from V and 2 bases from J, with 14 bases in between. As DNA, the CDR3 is TGTGCCAGCAGACTCCGGGACGGACCCTACGAGCAGTACTTC. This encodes CASRLRDGPYEQYF.

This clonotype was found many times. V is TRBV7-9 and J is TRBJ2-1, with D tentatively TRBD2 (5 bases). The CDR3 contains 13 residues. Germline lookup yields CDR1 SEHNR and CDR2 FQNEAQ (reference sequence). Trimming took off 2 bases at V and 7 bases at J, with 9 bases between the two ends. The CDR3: CASSLSGKNEQFF. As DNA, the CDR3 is TGTGCCAGCAGCTTATCGGGGAAGAATGAGCAGTTCTTC.

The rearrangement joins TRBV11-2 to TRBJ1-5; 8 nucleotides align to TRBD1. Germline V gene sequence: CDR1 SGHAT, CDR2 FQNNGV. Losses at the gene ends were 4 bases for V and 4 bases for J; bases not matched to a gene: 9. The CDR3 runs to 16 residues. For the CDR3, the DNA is TGTGCCAGCAGCTCCATAGACAGGGGATCGAATCAGCCCCAGCATTTT. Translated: CASSSIDRGSNQPQHF.

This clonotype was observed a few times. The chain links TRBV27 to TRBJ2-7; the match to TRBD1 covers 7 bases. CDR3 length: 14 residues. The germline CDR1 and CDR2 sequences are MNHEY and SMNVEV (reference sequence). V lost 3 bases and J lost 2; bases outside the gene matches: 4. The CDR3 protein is CASSFTGATYEQYF. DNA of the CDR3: TGTGCCAGCAGTTTTACAGGGGCCACCTACGAGCAGTACTTC.

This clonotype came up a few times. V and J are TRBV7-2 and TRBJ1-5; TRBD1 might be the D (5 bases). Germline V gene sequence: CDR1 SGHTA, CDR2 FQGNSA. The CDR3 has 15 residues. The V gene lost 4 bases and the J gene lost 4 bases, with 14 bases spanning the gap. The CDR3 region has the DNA TGTGCCAGCAGCTCCGGGACGGCGGTAAATCAGCCCCAGCATTTT. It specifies CASSSGTAVNQPQHF.

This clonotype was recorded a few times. CDR3 DNA: TGTGCCAGCAGCCTCCAAGGACTGGGGGGGTCCGATACGCAGTATTTT. It is translated as CASSLQGLGGSDTQYF. The chain couples TRBV9 to TRBJ2-3; 7 bases map to TRBD2. CDR1 is SGDLS, CDR2 YYNGEE, per germline. V gave up 4 bases and J gave up 6 bases; unmatched junction bases: 14. CDR3 length: 16 residues.

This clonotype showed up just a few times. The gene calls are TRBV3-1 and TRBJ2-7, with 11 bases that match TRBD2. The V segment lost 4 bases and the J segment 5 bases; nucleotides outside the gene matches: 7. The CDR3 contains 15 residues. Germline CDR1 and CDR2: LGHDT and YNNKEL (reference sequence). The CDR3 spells CASSPGSGRGHEQYF. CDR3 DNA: TGTGCCAGCAGCCCCGGTAGCGGGAGGGGTCACGAGCAGTACTTC.

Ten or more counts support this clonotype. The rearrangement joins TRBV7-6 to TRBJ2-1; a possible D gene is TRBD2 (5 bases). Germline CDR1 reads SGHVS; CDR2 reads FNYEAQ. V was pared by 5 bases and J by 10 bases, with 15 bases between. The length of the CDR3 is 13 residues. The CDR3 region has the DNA TGTGCCAGCAGCCCGCAGAGCGGAGGAGAGCAGTTCTTC. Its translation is CASSPQSGGEQFF.

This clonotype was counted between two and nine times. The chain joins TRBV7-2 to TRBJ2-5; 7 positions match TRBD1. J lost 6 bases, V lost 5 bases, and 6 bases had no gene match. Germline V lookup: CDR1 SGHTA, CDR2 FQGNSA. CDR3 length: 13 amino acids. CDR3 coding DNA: TGTGCCAGCAGCCTTACAGGGGTACAGACCCAGTACTTC. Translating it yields CASSLTGVQTQYF. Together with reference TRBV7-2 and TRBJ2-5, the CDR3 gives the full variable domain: GAGVSQSPSNKVTEKGKDVELRCDPISGHTALYWYRQSLGQGLEFLIYFQGNSAPDKSGLPSDRFSAERTGGSVSTLTIQRTQQEDSAVYLCASSLTGVQTQYFGPGTRLLVL.

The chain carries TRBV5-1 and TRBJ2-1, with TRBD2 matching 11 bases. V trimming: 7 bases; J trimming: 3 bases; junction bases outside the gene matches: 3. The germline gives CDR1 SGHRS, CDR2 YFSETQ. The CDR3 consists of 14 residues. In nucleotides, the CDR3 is TGCGCCAGCTCGGGACTAGCGGACTACAATGAGCAGTTCTTC. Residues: CASSGLADYNEQFF.

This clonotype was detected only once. CDR3: CASSPGVPSYEQYF. DNA of the CDR3: TGTGCCAGCAGCCCGGGGGTCCCTTCCTACGAGCAGTACTTC. V usage is TRBV7-2 and J usage is TRBJ2-7; possible D gene TRBD2, 6 bases. This CDR3 comprises 14 residues. Trimming took off 5 bases at V and 1 base at J, with 12 bases between the two ends. Germline V gene lookup returns CDR1 SGHTA and CDR2 FQGNSA.

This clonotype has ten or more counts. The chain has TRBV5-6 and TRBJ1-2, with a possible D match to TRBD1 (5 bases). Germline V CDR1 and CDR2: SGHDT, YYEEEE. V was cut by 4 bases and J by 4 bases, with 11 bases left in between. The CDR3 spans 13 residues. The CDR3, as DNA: TGTGCCAGCAGCATGACAGCTCTCTATGGCTACACCTTC. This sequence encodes CASSMTALYGYTF.